This T cell receptor beta chain was obtained from a study of OX40 agonist ivuxolimab in advanced cancers. As for the study in general: Patients were treated with ivuxolimab, an agonistic anti-OX40 (CD134) antibody. Study-level points and caveats: Averaging showed that CD8+ T cells had more expanded clones than CD4+ did. Among the nonresponders, some also had low normalized T-cell clonal expansion.

With 5 bases clipped from V and 8 bases from J, the junction kept 11 bases outside the gene matches. The length of the CDR3 is 14 residues. Germline-derived CDR1 and CDR2 are GTSNPN and SVGIG (reference sequence). Using immunoSEQ multiplex PCR, the repertoire was profiled, and TCRdb retains in-frame clones only, with some absent. The sample contains some 83,000 clones, roughly 86% of which appear only once. This clone was observed once. Antigen unknown. The chain employs TRBV30 and TRBJ1-2, with 10 bases that match TRBD1. The source of this sequence is an adult with an advanced solid tumor such as melanoma, head and neck, liver or kidney cancer. Sequencing used CD4+ or CD8+ T cells sorted from blood, obtained in a trial of the OX40 agonist ivuxolimab. CDR3 region: CAWARDRGWVGYTF. The CDR3 DNA reads TGTGCCTGGGCCAGGGACAGGGGATGGGTGGGCTACACCTTC.